This T cell receptor beta chain was sequenced in a study of blood T cell repertoires in COVID-19. Assay: immunoSEQ multiplex PCR; the TCRdb copy retains only in-frame clones and omits some. The sample holds about 160,000 clones, roughly 82% seen once. V trimming: 0 bases; J trimming: 4 bases; junction bases outside the gene matches: 9. The length of the CDR3 is 19 residues. Germline assignment: CDR1 LGHNA and CDR2 YNFKEQ. Input material: peripheral blood. The gene calls are TRBV4-2 and TRBJ2-6, with TRBD2 matching over 10 bases. The source of this sequence is a woman in her thirties or forties with COVID-19, enrolled during active disease. The CDR3: CASSQERIAGGPGANVLTF. CDR3 DNA: TGTGCCAGCAGCCAAGAGAGGATAGCGGGGGGCCCCGGGGCCAACGTCCTGACTTTC.